One and the same sample provided the 10 T cell receptor beta chains below, sequenced in a study of shared clonotypes between healthy human individuals. The data were produced by immunoSEQ multiplex PCR, yet TCRdb's version contains in-frame clones alone and is incomplete. The table has about 680,000 clones, roughly nine tenths seen once. CD8 cells regarded as naive lacked CD45RO, were positively chosen for CCR7, and omitted terminally differentiated effector memory CD45RA+ cells. The sample taken for sequencing was naive CD8+ T cells sorted from blood. These receptors came from a man between 25 and 39 years old in good health.

The V call is TRBV10-3, the J call TRBJ1-1; D is ambiguous. Trimming shortened V by 6 bases and J by 1 base, and 9 bases separated the two germline ends. Germline CDR1 ENHRY, CDR2 SYGVKD. This CDR3 is built from 13 residues. CDR3 sequence reads: CAIRRTANTEAFF. The DNA for the CDR3 is TGTGCCATCAGGAGGACGGCGAACACTGAAGCTTTCTTT.

The chain couples TRBV7-8 to TRBJ2-1, with D perhaps TRBD2 (6 bases). Germline assignment: CDR1 SGHVS and CDR2 FQNEAQ. Trimming removed 5 bases at V and 5 bases at J, with 13 bases between. CDR3 length: 14 amino acids. The CDR3 bases are TGTGCCAGCAGCCCGGGACTGGTTCACAATGAGCAGTTCTTC. The encoded protein is CASSPGLVHNEQFF.

The gene calls are TRBV27 and TRBJ2-5; the D call may be TRBD1 or TRBD2 (6 bases each). The CDR3 totals 17 residues. Trimming pared 2 bases from V and 4 bases from J, leaving 20 bases between. Germline lookup yields CDR1 MNHEY and CDR2 SMNVEV (reference sequence). The CDR3 protein is CASSLMFSGDSPETQYF. CDR3 nucleotides: TGTGCCAGCAGTTTAATGTTTTCAGGGGACTCCCCAGAGACCCAGTACTTC.

The chain uses TRBV20-1 and TRBJ1-3, with a weak D call TRBD1 (6 bases). This CDR3 is built from 11 residues. CDR1 and CDR2 from the germline V gene are DFQATT and SNEGSKA (reference sequence). The CDR3 protein is CSARGRNTIYF. The CDR3 coding sequence is TGCAGCGCCAGGGGAAGAAACACCATATATTTT.

The chain carries TRBV7-2 and TRBJ2-5; the D is unclear. CDR1 is SGHTA and CDR2 is FQGNSA in the germline V gene. The CDR3 is 16 residues long. Trimming pared 5 bases from V and 9 bases from J, leaving 25 bases between. The CDR3 is CASSPGVRRSLLAQYF. The DNA for the CDR3 is TGTGCCAGCAGCCCTGGGGTAAGGCGGAGCCTGTTGGCCCAGTACTTC.

This clone was counted once. The V call is TRBV7-8, the J call TRBJ2-1; D is ambiguous. V was shortened by 1 base and J by 0 bases, with 7 bases between the two germline ends. Germline values: CDR1 SGHVS, CDR2 FQNEAQ. This CDR3 is built from 15 residues. CDR3 nucleotide sequence: TGTGCCAGCAGCTTAGAAGGAAGCTCCTACAATGAGCAGTTCTTC. Translation gives CASSLEGSSYNEQFF.

The chain employs TRBV5-1 and TRBJ2-1; D gene uncertain. V shed 1 base and J shed 4 bases, with 9 bases lying between them. Germline V gene lookup returns CDR1 SGHRS and CDR2 YFSETQ. The CDR3 consists of 14 residues. This chain's CDR3 is CASSLKNPYNEQFF. Here the CDR3 DNA reads TGCGCCAGCAGCTTGAAAAATCCTTACAATGAGCAGTTCTTC. Together with reference TRBV5-1 and TRBJ2-1, the CDR3 gives the full variable domain: KAGVTQTPRYLIKTRGQQVTLSCSPISGHRSVSWYQQTPGQGLQFLFEYFSETQRNKGNFPGRFSGRQFSNSRSEMNVSTLELGDSALYLCASSLKNPYNEQFFGPGTRLTVL.

The CDR3 nucleotides are TGCGCCAGCAGCCAAGATTCAGGGGGCAATCAGCCCCAGCATTTT. Translating gives CASSQDSGGNQPQHF. This chain uses TRBV4-3 with TRBJ1-5; the D gene is possibly TRBD1 (6 bases). Germline CDR1 and CDR2: LGHNA and YSLEER. CDR3 length: 15 residues. V shed 0 bases and J shed 2 bases, with 8 bases lying between them.

The V gene is TRBV7-8, the J gene TRBJ2-7; 10 positions agree with TRBD1. V lost 6 bases and J lost 2; bases outside the gene matches: 7. CDR1 and CDR2 from the germline V gene are SGHVS and FQNEAQ. This CDR3 has 15 residues. CDR3 sequence: CASRRGTGVAYEQYF. In nucleotides, the CDR3 is TGTGCCAGCAGGAGGGGGACAGGGGTTGCCTACGAGCAGTACTTC.

The J gene is TRBJ1-2, the V gene TRBV29-1, with 7 positions matching TRBD1. Germline loops: CDR1 SQVTM, CDR2 ANQGSEA. The CDR3 runs 16 residues. V shed 6 bases and J 5 bases; nucleotides not matched to a gene: 18. Here the CDR3 reads CSVPKGKPQGRYGYTF. CDR3 coding DNA: TGCAGCGTCCCTAAAGGCAAGCCACAGGGGAGGTATGGCTACACCTTC.